These 14 T cell receptor beta chains were all obtained from the same sample, sequenced in a study of T cells in Graves' hyperthyroidism and ophthalmopathy. Authors of the study amplified TCR beta CDR3 regions from RNA transcripts. TCR CDR3 underwent first-round RT-PCR with the HTBI primer set. TCRdb itself ran the multiplex PCR reads through MiXCR, one entry per CDR3 protein. This sample carries approximately 300,000 distinct CDR3 sequences, about 18% of them seen once, and the ten largest clones take approximately 60%. Sequenced: blood. The origin of the receptors is a woman aged 60-75 years with Graves' ophthalmopathy.

This clonotype has at least ten counts. The rearrangement uses TRBV6-2 or TRBV6-3 and TRBJ2-7; 9 bases are shared with TRBD1. The CDR3 runs to 14 residues. Germline V gene sequence: CDR1 MNHEY, CDR2 SVGEGT. V trimming: 6 bases; J trimming: 6 bases; junction bases outside the gene matches: 9. The CDR3 region is CASSFGTGTGEQYF. The CDR3 DNA is TGTGCCAGCAGCTTCGGGACAGGGACGGGCGAGCAGTACTTC.

The V call is TRBV12-3 or TRBV12-4, the J call TRBJ1-6, with D unresolved. Trimming removed 6 bases at V and 7 bases at J, with 13 bases between. The CDR3 has 14 residues. The CDR3 region has the DNA TGTGCCAGCAGGGGAGGACGGAGAAATTCACCCCTCCACTTT. Protein: CASRGGRRNSPLHF.

This clonotype appeared many times. This chain links TRBV27 with TRBJ2-1; TRBD2 is a possible D gene (6 bases). The CDR3 is made up of 14 amino acids. V lost 5 bases and J lost 6, with 14 bases in between. Germline values: CDR1 MNHEY, CDR2 SMNVEV (reference sequence). In DNA form, the CDR3 reads TGTGCCAGCAGTACCGGGACTCTGGGCAATGAGCAGTTCTTC. Protein: CASSTGTLGNEQFF.

This clonotype was counted at least ten times. The V call is TRBV27, the J call TRBJ1-1; unclear D gene. V lost 5 bases and J 3 bases, leaving 19 bases between the germline ends. Germline CDR1 MNHEY, CDR2 SMNVEV (reference sequence). This CDR3 has 16 amino acids. The CDR3 region is CASSPSLGGDYTEAFF. The CDR3 DNA sequence: TGTGCCAGCAGTCCCTCCTTGGGCGGAGACTACACTGAAGCTTTCTTT.

This clonotype was seen at least ten times. The chain uses TRBV5-6 and TRBJ2-4; D unresolved. Per germline, CDR1 SGHDT and CDR2 YYEEEE. The CDR3 spans 16 residues. V was trimmed by 2 bases and J by 1 base, leaving 13 bases between them. The DNA for the CDR3 is TGTGCCAGCAGCTTAATGCGAGTTCTCGCCAAAAACATTCAGTACTTC. It is translated as CASSLMRVLAKNIQYF.

The table lists this clonotype with a few counts. The rearrangement uses TRBV4-3 and TRBJ1-2, with 10 bases matching TRBD1. Germline V gene sequence: CDR1 LGHNA, CDR2 YSLEER. This CDR3 spans 17 amino acids. After removal of 0 bases from V and 7 bases from J, the junction contained 11 bases not matched to a gene. The CDR3 here is CASSQDVRQGARGGYTF. The CDR3 nucleotides are TGCGCCAGCAGCCAAGATGTCCGACAGGGGGCGCGGGGTGGCTACACCTTC.

This chain links TRBV9 with TRBJ1-2; D not resolved. Germline V gene sequence: CDR1 SGDLS, CDR2 YYNGEE. This CDR3 has 13 amino acids. Trimming removed 3 bases from V and 6 bases from J, with 12 bases in between. The chain's CDR3 is CASSARNQNGYTF. As DNA, the CDR3 is TGTGCCAGCAGCGCACGAAACCAAAATGGCTACACCTTC.

The chain couples TRBV19 to TRBJ2-6, with 8 bases that match TRBD1. In germline, CDR1 is LNHDA, CDR2 SQIVND (reference sequence). The CDR3 consists of 18 residues. V shed 0 bases, J shed 2 bases, and the junction held 6 bases outside the gene matches. This chain's CDR3 is CASSIDPGTGAGANVLTF. CDR3 coding DNA: TGTGCCAGTAGTATAGACCCCGGGACAGGAGCTGGGGCCAACGTCCTGACTTTC.

This clonotype was seen a single time. This chain connects TRBV11-2 to TRBJ2-1, with 9 bases aligning to TRBD2. CDR3 length: 17 residues. The J segment lost 0 bases and the V segment lost 6 bases, leaving 9 bases of the junction unmatched. Germline-derived CDR1 and CDR2 are SGHAT and FQNNGV. The CDR3 DNA is TGTGCCAGCAGTCGGCCTAGCGGGGCGAGCTCCTACAATGAGCAGTTCTTC. Translated, it gives CASSRPSGASSYNEQFF.

The count of this clonotype is one. The rearrangement uses TRBV27 and TRBJ1-2; 7 bases match TRBD1. This CDR3 is 14 amino acids long. Germline V CDR1 and CDR2: MNHEY, SMNVEV (reference sequence). With 8 bases clipped from V and 0 bases from J, the junction kept 6 bases outside the gene matches. This CDR3 is CASRRQGANYGYTF. The CDR3 nucleotides read TGTGCCAGCCGCCGACAGGGAGCTAACTATGGCTACACCTTC.

This chain uses TRBV7-6 with TRBJ2-3; D unresolved. Trimming removed 4 bases at V and 0 bases at J, with 20 bases between. The CDR3 has 18 amino acids. The germline CDR1 and CDR2 sequences are SGHVS and FNYEAQ. The CDR3 here is CASSWQPASAESTDTQYF. The CDR3, as DNA: TGTGCCAGCAGCTGGCAACCCGCCTCGGCGGAGAGCACAGATACGCAGTATTTT.

As DNA, the CDR3 is TGTGCCAGCAGTTACTCGGGGCTTAACTATGGCTACACCTTC. Its protein is CASSYSGLNYGYTF. This sequence joins TRBV6-5 and TRBJ1-2, with D perhaps TRBD1 (5 bases). Germline CDR1 reads MNHEY; CDR2 reads SVGAGI. Deletions cut 0 bases from V and 1 base from J, with 6 bases between. The CDR3 runs to 14 residues.

This clonotype was counted between two and nine times. This chain uses TRBV10-3 with TRBJ2-6, with D hard to call. The CDR3 consists of 15 residues. Trimming stripped 0 bases from V and 3 bases from J, with 6 bases between. Germline CDR1 reads ENHRY; CDR2 reads SYGVKD. This CDR3 reads CAISESWSGANVLTF. The CDR3 region has the DNA TGTGCCATCAGTGAGTCCTGGAGTGGGGCCAACGTCCTGACTTTC.

J is TRBJ1-1 and V is TRBV5-1; 8 nucleotides match TRBD1. The V and J ends lost 4 bases and 1 base, in that order; junction bases with no gene match: 6. This CDR3 comprises 15 residues. The germline CDR1 and CDR2 sequences are SGHRS and YFSETQ. The DNA of the CDR3 is TGCGCCAGCAGCAACACCGGGACAGGGAACACTGAAGCTTTCTTT. Protein product: CASSNTGTGNTEAFF.